The present entry profiles one TCR beta chain with its context. Autoimmune disease history or systemic immunosuppression disqualified patients. The data are from a study of OX40 agonist ivuxolimab in advanced cancers. Study-level information: The patients' treatment was ivuxolimab, an agonistic anti-OX40 (CD134) antibody. Patient treatment consisted of intravenous ivuxolimab administration every 2 weeks at 0.01 to 10 mg/kg.

Germline CDR1 SGDLS, CDR2 YYNGEE. Trimming cost V 4 bases and J 2 bases; bases outside gene matches: 10. The CDR3 extends over 16 amino acids. Profiled with immunoSEQ multiplex PCR; TCRdb holds only in-frame clones, not every one. The table lists roughly 93,000 clones, about 84% of them singletons. The receptor was derived from an adult with an advanced solid tumor such as melanoma, head and neck, liver or kidney cancer. The J gene is TRBJ2-5, the V gene TRBV9; TRBD2 aligns across 8 bases. The material sequenced was CD4+ or CD8+ T cells sorted from blood, taken in a trial of the OX40 agonist ivuxolimab. For the CDR3, the DNA is TGTGCCAGCAGCACTCGGTCCCGGGGGGGACAAGAGACCCAGTACTTC. Its translation is CASSTRSRGGQETQYF.